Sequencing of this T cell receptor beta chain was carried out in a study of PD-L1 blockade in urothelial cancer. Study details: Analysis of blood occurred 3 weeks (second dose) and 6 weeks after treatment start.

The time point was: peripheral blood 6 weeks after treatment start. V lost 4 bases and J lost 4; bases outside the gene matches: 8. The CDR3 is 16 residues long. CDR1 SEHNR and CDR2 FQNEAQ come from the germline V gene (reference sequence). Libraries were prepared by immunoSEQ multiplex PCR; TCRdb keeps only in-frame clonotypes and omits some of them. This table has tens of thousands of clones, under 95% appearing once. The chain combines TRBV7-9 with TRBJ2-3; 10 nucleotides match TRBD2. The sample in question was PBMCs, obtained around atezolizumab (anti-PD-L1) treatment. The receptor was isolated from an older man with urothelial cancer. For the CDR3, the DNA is TGTGCCAGCAGCTCACCTCTAGCGGGAGTCCCAGATACGCAGTATTTT. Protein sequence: CASSSPLAGVPDTQYF.